Here is one T cell receptor (beta chain) with its context. Which antigen it targets is not known. This may arise from a read error, as a much more abundant clone is one base away. From a lookup of the germline V gene (reference sequence), CDR1 and CDR2 are WNHNN and SYGVQD. Spanning cysteine to phenylalanine, the CDR3 consists of 13 amino acids. Only CDR3 DNA is held: 39 bases, read in frame from base 1. The junction carries 21 bases between V and J, which are trimmed by 8 bases and 13 bases respectively. This sample stems from a study of blood T cells in healthy people across ages (dated by TCRdb to the mid-2010s). A note on the overall study: In model experiments, template switching captured roughly one uniquely barcoded TCR beta cDNA molecule for every two T cells. To track age-related changes in TCR beta repertoire diversity, the study relied on deep sequencing normalized with unique cDNA molecular identifiers. The donors were split into four age groups: young (average about 15 years), middle-aged (39), aged (around 67) and long-lived (under 85). To avoid experimental bias, donors of different ages were spread randomly across the sequencing lanes. Using the same blood draw, the study looked at two additional independent replicas of 1 million unique cDNA reads for two donors, one aged 18 to 29 and the other aged 80 or older.

The library was made by 5' RACE. Data came from an Illumina HiSeq 2500. A second PCR of 7 to 11 cycles was performed with a sample-barcoded 5' primer and a J-beta primer mix. Each TCR beta cDNA molecule received a unique molecular identifier from a template-switch 5' adaptor carrying 12 random nucleotides. Each sample yielded at least 2.5 million CDR3-containing paired-end reads. All of the RNA was converted into first-strand cDNA using the Mint cDNA synthesis kit, with a TRBC-specific oligonucleotide serving as the primer. Following uracil-DNA glycosylase treatment, a first 18-cycle PCR with universal primers M1SS and BC2_uni_R was performed on all cDNA. As for how the authors treated the data: For normalization, 1 million high-quality reads were randomly selected from each sample, with every read carrying a distinct molecular identifier. Reads with shared molecular identifiers were discarded instead of being binned into consensus sequences. MiTCR, set to a Q25 quality threshold and the strictest error-elimination algorithm, was used for CDR3 identification, clonotype clustering and error correction. A nonparametric unseen species model with Euler transformation was used to estimate lower-bound total TCR beta diversity. The public reads were reprocessed in TCRdb via fastp at Q25 and MiXCR, keeping in-frame beta chains. All rows with the same CDR3 protein become a single entry with the most common DNA and genes. The V and J calls follow TCRdb's processing rather than the paper's. In all, the sample holds 700,000 or so distinct CDR3 sequences, and around 41% of those were seen once. The ten largest clonotypes hold about 30% of the sample.

Broad study findings and their caveats: Observed TCR beta diversity per million T cells fell roughly linearly with age, and a significant reduction was already apparent by age about 43. Estimates of total diversity from one million sequenced T cells were regarded as lower bounds and underestimates. Because the CMV infection status of the donors was unknown, age-related changes in expanded clonotypes may potentially have been confounded. The long-lived group showed more naive CD4+ T cells, fewer expanded clones and increased TCR diversity than the aged group, suggesting age selection. Observed TCR beta diversity correlated strongly with the percentage of naive T cells measured by flow cytometry. Because profiling used bulk unsorted PBMCs, naive and antigen-experienced compartments could not be compared conclusively.

Systemically healthy Caucasian individuals from Russia, some 36 in total and aged about 6 to 100 years, were included as donors. About 10 milliliters of peripheral blood were drawn from each donor into EDTA-treated Vacutainer tubes. Ficoll-Paque density-gradient centrifugation was used to isolate PBMCs, with at least 7 million obtained per sample. Total RNA, at least 6 micrograms per sample, was extracted from PBMCs with Trizol reagent. The percentages of naive CD45RAhigh/CD27high T cells were determined by flow cytometry on a PBMC aliquot from every donor. Recombination connected TRBV10-1 to TRBJ2-4, with the D call perhaps TRBD1 or TRBD2, as 5 bases match in each case. Sequenced: blood. The clonotype comes from a man of 80 years or more in good health. The DNA sequence is as follows: TGCGCCAGCGGCCGGGACCCCCTTAGCCAGCAGTACTTC. It codes for CASGRDPLSQQYF.